Listed below are T cell receptor beta chains from one sample, sequenced in a study of blood T cells in healthy people across ages. TCRdb re-called the 5' RACE reads through MiXCR, storing one row per CDR3 protein. The sample contains 1 million or so distinct CDR3 sequences, more than 40% of which appear only once. Sequencing was done on a sample of blood. The origin of the receptors is a woman in her sixties or seventies in good health. CDR3s include the opening cysteine and the closing phenylalanine or tryptophan. The D gene is left open where the match is weak. Some rows mark clone size as missing; the rest say once, few, many or name a class of expanded clone.

clone_size,v_call,d_call,j_call,cdr3_aa,cdr3_nt
.,TRBV25-1,.,TRBJ2-7,CASTGAYEQYF,TGTGCCAGCACCGGGGCCTACGAGCAGTACTTC
few,TRBV3-1,TRBD1,TRBJ2-7,CASSQYGQGASYEQYF,TGTGCCAGCAGCCAATATGGACAGGGGGCGTCCTACGAGCAGTACTTC
.,TRBV29-1,.,TRBJ1-1,CSVVGGITEAFF,TGCAGCGTTGTGGGGGGGATCACTGAAGCTTTCTTT
.,TRBV3-1,.,TRBJ2-1,CASSQEGRGTLNEQFF,TGTGCCAGCAGCCAAGAGGGCCGAGGGACATTGAATGAGCAGTTCTTC
.,TRBV20-1,.,TRBJ2-7,CSARRSRYEQYF,TGCAGTGCTAGAAGGTCGCGATACGAGCAGTACTTC
.,TRBV7-9,.,TRBJ2-7,CASSLPGLLRSEQYF,TGTGCCAGCAGCTTGCCGGGACTCCTTCGCTCCGAGCAGTACTTC
.,TRBV13,TRBD2,TRBJ2-7,CASSPLGSGASYEQYF,TGTGCCAGCAGCCCTCTGGGTAGCGGGGCCTCCTACGAGCAGTACTTC
.,TRBV20-1,.,TRBJ2-7,CSVGEVQYF,TGCTCCGTCGGAGAGGTTCAGTACTTC
few,TRBV6-1,.,TRBJ1-2,CASSPWDGNYGYTF,TGTGCCAGCAGTCCCTGGGACGGGAACTATGGCTACACCTTC
.,TRBV5-1,TRBD2,TRBJ2-7,CASSLGPGGRSYEQYF,TGCGCCAGCAGCTTGGGGCCGGGAGGCCGCTCCTACGAGCAGTACTTC
few,TRBV9,.,TRBJ2-1,CASSAALSYNEQFF,TGTGCCAGCAGCGCAGCACTCTCCTACAATGAGCAGTTCTTC
few,TRBV7-2,.,TRBJ2-1,CASSRLVGYEQFF,TGTGCCAGCAGCAGGCTAGTTGGCTATGAGCAGTTCTTC
.,TRBV6-5,.,TRBJ1-6,CASSYSPGGSPLHF,TGTGCCAGCAGTTACTCCCCTGGGGGTTCACCCCTCCACTTT
few,TRBV6-1,.,TRBJ2-5,CASSEGDTAFETQYF,TGTGCCAGCAGTGAAGGGGATACGGCATTTGAGACCCAGTACTTC
many,TRBV5-1,TRBD2,TRBJ2-1,CASSLPRLAGSNEQFF,TGCGCCAGCAGCTTGCCCCGACTAGCGGGAAGCAATGAGCAGTTCTTC
few,TRBV7-9,TRBD2,TRBJ2-7,CASSLGFRSGGVYEQYF,TGTGCCAGCAGCTTAGGTTTCCGGTCGGGAGGGGTCTACGAGCAGTACTTC
.,TRBV10-1,TRBD1,TRBJ2-7,CASSRDRRPYEQYF,TGCGCCAGCAGCCGGGACAGGAGACCATACGAGCAGTACTTC
once,TRBV27,TRBD2,TRBJ2-7,CASSKGTSGPYEQYF,TGTGCCAGCAGTAAAGGGACTAGCGGCCCCTACGAGCAGTACTTC
.,TRBV5-1,.,TRBJ2-1,CASSWGEEQFF,TGCGCCAGCAGCTGGGGAGAAGAGCAGTTCTTC
few,TRBV7-9,.,TRBJ1-1,CASSIGPSTEAFF,TGTGCCAGCAGCATCGGACCGAGTACTGAAGCTTTCTTT
.,TRBV15,.,TRBJ1-6,CATSRVDINSPLHF,TGTGCCACCAGCAGAGTCGATATTAATTCACCCCTCCACTTT
.,TRBV29-1,.,TRBJ2-3,CSVEPDRHSTDTQYF,TGCAGCGTTGAACCGGACCGCCATAGCACAGATACGCAGTATTTT
.,TRBV6-1,.,TRBJ1-1,CASRLFQAEAFF,TGTGCCAGCAGGTTATTTCAGGCTGAAGCTTTCTTT
.,TRBV27,.,TRBJ2-1,CAISLRQINEQFF,TGTGCCATCAGTTTGCGCCAAATCAATGAGCAGTTCTTC
.,TRBV3-1,.,TRBJ2-4,CASSQSGVAKNIQYF,TGTGCCAGCAGCCAGTCAGGGGTTGCCAAAAACATTCAGTACTTC
.,TRBV13,TRBD2,TRBJ2-3,CASSFKIAGATDTQYF,TGTGCCAGCAGCTTCAAGATAGCGGGAGCCACAGATACGCAGTATTTT
.,TRBV12-3/TRBV12-4,TRBD2,TRBJ2-7,CASSLAGLAGAHEQYF,TGTGCCAGCAGTTTAGCGGGACTAGCGGGAGCCCACGAGCAGTACTTC
.,TRBV6-1,.,TRBJ1-5,CASSDREGVSRNQPQHF,TGTGCCAGCAGTGACCGGGAGGGGGTTTCGAGAAATCAGCCCCAGCATTTT
many,TRBV4-2,TRBD1,TRBJ2-7,CASSQDRAGGEQYF,TGTGCCAGCAGCCAAGATCGGGCAGGGGGCGAGCAGTACTTC
.,TRBV28,TRBD2,TRBJ2-1,CASSLTSGRGGQFF,TGTGCCAGCAGCCTCACTAGCGGGAGAGGGGGGCAGTTCTTC
many,TRBV29-1,TRBD1,TRBJ2-5,CSVEVPRQGETQYF,TGCAGCGTTGAAGTCCCCAGACAGGGTGAGACCCAGTACTTC
.,TRBV27,.,TRBJ2-3,CASSYSWPDTQYF,TGTGCCAGCAGTTACAGTTGGCCGGATACGCAGTATTTT
.,TRBV7-2,.,TRBJ2-7,CASSLDWGSYNEQYF,TGTGCCAGCAGCTTAGATTGGGGCTCCTACAATGAGCAGTACTTC
.,TRBV27,.,TRBJ2-7,CASSPRTQPGYEQYF,TGTGCCAGCAGTCCCCGGACACAACCCGGCTACGAGCAGTACTTC
.,TRBV2,.,TRBJ2-5,CASSILRLQETQYF,TGTGCCAGCAGTATATTGCGACTCCAAGAGACCCAGTACTTC
.,TRBV29-1,TRBD2,TRBJ2-2,CSVERGLAGNTGELFF,TGCAGCGTTGAAAGGGGACTAGCGGGTAACACCGGGGAGCTGTTTTTT
few,TRBV15,TRBD2,TRBJ2-7,CATSRDRGDYYEQYF,TGTGCCACCAGCAGAGACCGCGGGGACTACTACGAGCAGTACTTC
.,TRBV12-3/TRBV12-4,.,TRBJ1-1,CASGGVYTEAFF,TGTGCCAGCGGCGGGGTTTACACTGAAGCTTTCTTT
.,TRBV24-1,.,TRBJ2-1,CAASDRGRDRMNEQFF,TGTGCCGCCAGTGATCGTGGCAGGGATCGAATGAATGAGCAGTTCTTC
many,TRBV29-1,.,TRBJ2-4,CSVAGDDAGIQYF,TGCAGCGTTGCGGGAGACGACGCTGGGATTCAGTACTTC
.,TRBV5-1,TRBD1,TRBJ2-1,CASSAGQGRNEQFF,TGCGCCAGCAGTGCGGGACAGGGGCGCAATGAGCAGTTCTTC
few,TRBV12-3/TRBV12-4,.,TRBJ1-1,CASSLRGGEAFF,TGTGCCAGCAGTTTAAGGGGGGGAGAAGCTTTCTTT
.,TRBV2,.,TRBJ2-1,CASTAGTVSNEQFF,TGTGCCAGCACGGCAGGGACCGTAAGCAATGAGCAGTTCTTC
few,TRBV10-1,.,TRBJ2-4,CATPKYAKNIQYF,TGCGCCACCCCTAAGTACGCCAAAAACATTCAGTACTTC
few,TRBV7-9,TRBD1,TRBJ1-2,CASSRGGQAQGGYTF,TGTGCCAGCAGCAGAGGGGGACAGGCCCAAGGGGGCTACACCTTC
.,TRBV5-1,TRBD2,TRBJ2-7,CASSVGLAGGPQQYF,TGCGCCAGCAGCGTTGGTCTAGCGGGAGGGCCCCAGCAGTACTTC
.,TRBV9,TRBD1,TRBJ1-4,CASSTTGAKEKLFF,TGTGCCAGCAGCACCACAGGGGCTAAGGAAAAACTGTTTTTT